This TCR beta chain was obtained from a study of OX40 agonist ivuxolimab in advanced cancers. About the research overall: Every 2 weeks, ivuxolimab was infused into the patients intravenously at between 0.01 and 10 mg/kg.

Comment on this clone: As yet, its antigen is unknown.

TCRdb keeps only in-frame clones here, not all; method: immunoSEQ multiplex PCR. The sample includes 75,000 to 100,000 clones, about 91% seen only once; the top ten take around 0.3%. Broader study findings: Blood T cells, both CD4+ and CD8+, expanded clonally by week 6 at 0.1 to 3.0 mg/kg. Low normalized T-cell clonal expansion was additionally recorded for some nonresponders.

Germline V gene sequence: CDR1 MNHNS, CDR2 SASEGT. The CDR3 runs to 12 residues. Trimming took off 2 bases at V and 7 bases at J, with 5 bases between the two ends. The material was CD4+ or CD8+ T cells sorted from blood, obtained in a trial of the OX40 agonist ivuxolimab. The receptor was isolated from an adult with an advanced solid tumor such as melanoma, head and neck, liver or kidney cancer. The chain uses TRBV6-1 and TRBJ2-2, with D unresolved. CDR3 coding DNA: TGTGCCAGCAGTGAAATGGTCGGGGAGCTGTTTTTT. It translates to CASSEMVGELFF.